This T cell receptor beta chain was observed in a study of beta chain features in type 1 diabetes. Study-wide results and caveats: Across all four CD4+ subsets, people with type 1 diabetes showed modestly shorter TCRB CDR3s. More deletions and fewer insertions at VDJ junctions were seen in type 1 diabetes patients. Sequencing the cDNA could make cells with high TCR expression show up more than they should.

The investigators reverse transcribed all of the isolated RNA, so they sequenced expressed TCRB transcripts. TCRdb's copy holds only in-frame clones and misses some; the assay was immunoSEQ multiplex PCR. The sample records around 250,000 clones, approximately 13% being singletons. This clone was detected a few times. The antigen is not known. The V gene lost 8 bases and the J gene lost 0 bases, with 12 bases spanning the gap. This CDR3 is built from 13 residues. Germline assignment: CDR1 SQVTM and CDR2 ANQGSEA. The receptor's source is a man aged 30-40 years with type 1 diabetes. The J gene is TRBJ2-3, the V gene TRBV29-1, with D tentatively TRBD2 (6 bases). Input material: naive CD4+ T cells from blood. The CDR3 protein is CSPVSGSTDTQYF. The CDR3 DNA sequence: TGCAGCCCCGTGAGCGGGAGCACAGATACGCAGTATTTT.